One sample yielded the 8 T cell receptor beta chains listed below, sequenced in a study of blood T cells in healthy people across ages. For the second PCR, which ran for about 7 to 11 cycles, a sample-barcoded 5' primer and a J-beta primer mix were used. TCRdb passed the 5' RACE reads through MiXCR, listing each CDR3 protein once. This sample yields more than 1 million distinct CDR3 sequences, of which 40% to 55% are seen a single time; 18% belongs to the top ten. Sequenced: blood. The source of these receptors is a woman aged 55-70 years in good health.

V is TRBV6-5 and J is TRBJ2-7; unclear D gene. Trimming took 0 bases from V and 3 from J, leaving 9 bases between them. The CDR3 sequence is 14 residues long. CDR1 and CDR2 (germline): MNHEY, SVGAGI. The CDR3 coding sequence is TGTGCCAGCAGTTACTCGATTCCGGACTACGAGCAGTACTTC. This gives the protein CASSYSIPDYEQYF.

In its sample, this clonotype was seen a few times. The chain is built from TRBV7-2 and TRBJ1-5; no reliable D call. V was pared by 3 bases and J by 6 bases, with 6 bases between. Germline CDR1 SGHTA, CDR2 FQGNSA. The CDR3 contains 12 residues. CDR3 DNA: TGTGCCAGCAGCTTTGTGGGTCAGCCCCAGCATTTT. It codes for CASSFVGQPQHF.

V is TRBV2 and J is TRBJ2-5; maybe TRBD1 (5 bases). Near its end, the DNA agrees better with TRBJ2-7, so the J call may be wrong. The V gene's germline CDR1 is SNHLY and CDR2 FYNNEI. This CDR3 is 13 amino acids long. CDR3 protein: CASRPDTSYEQYF. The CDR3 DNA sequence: TGTGCCAGCAGACCGGACACCTCCTACGAGCAGTACTTC.

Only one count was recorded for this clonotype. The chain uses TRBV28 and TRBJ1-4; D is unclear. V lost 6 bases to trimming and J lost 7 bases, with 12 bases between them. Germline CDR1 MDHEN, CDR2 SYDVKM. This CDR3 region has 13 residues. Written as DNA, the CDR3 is TGTGCCAGCAGCCCGCACAGCGGTGAAAAACTGTTTTTT. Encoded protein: CASSPHSGEKLFF.

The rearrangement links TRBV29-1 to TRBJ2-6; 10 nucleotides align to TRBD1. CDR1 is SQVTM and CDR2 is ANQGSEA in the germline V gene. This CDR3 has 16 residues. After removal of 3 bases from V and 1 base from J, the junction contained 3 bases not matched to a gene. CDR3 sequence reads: CSVEDRGESGANVLTF. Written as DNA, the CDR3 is TGCAGCGTTGAGGACAGGGGGGAATCTGGGGCCAACGTCCTGACTTTC.

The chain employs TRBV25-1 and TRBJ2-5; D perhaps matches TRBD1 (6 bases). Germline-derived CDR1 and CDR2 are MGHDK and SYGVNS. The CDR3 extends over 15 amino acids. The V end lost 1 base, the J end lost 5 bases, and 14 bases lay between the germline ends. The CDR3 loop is CASSEWGTGTETQYF. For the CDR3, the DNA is TGTGCCAGCAGTGAATGGGGCACAGGGACGGAGACCCAGTACTTC.

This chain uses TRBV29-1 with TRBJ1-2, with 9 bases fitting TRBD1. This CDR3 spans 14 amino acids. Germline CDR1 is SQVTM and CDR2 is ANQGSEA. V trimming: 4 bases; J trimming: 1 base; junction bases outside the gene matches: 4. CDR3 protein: CSVGGQGFNYGYTF. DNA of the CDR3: TGCAGCGTTGGAGGACAGGGGTTTAACTATGGCTACACCTTC.

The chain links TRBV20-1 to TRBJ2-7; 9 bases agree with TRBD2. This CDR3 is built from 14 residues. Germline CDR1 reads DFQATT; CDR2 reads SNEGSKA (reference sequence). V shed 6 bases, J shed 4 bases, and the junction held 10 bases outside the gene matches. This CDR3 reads CSASISGSKYEQYF. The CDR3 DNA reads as TGCAGTGCCTCCATTAGCGGGAGTAAGTACGAGCAGTACTTC.